The entry below gives a single TCR beta chain sequence along with its context. The table came from immunoSEQ multiplex PCR; TCRdb's copy has only in-frame clones and leaves some out. The table shows approximately 190,000 clones, with about 88% occurring only once. The CDR3 is made up of 17 amino acids. After removal of 2 bases from V and 3 bases from J, the junction contained 4 bases not matched to a gene. Per the germline V gene, CDR1 is MNHEY and CDR2 is SMNVEV (reference sequence). The data originate from a study of blood T cell repertoires in COVID-19. This clonotype was sampled from a middle-aged woman who had recovered from COVID-19. The chain recombines TRBV27 with TRBJ2-2, with TRBD2 matching over 12 bases. Sequenced sample: peripheral blood. The CDR3 bases are TGTGCCAGCAGTTTAGCCCTAGCGGGAGGGGACACCGGGGAGCTGTTTTTT. Protein: CASSLALAGGDTGELFF.